A selection of T cell receptor beta chains follows, all from one sample in a study of CD8+ T cells in alopecia areata. Sequencing was performed with immunoSEQ multiplex PCR; in TCRdb, only in-frame clones are kept and a portion is missing. The profile shows roughly 230,000 clones, approximately 40% of them singletons. Sequenced material: CD4+ T cells sorted from blood, taken around week 36, from a patient treated with tofacitinib. These receptors all come from a human donor with alopecia areata. The CDR3 runs from the conserved cysteine through the conserved F or W. D genes are given only for firm matches. The size of a clone is reported for some rows only, either as once, few or many, or as a class for expanded clones.

clone_size: few
cdr3_length: 12
j_call: TRBJ2-7
v_call: TRBV6-5
d_call: TRBD1
cdr3_aa: CASSLQGNEQYF
cdr3_nt: TGTGCCAGCAGTTTACAGGGGAACGAGCAGTACTTC

clone_size: few
cdr3_length: 12
j_call: TRBJ1-3
v_call: TRBV29-1
d_call: TRBD1
cdr3_aa: CSVGTEGNTIYF
cdr3_nt: TGCAGCGTCGGGACAGAAGGAAACACCATATATTTT

clone_size: once
cdr3_length: 15
j_call: TRBJ1-2
v_call: TRBV14
d_call: -
cdr3_aa: CASSQGRGLNYGYTF
cdr3_nt: TGTGCCAGCAGCCAAGGCAGGGGCCTTAACTATGGCTACACCTTC

clone_size: -
cdr3_length: 13
j_call: TRBJ1-2
v_call: TRBV29-1
d_call: -
cdr3_aa: CSAHLREERGYTF
cdr3_nt: TGCAGCGCACACCTCAGAGAGGAGCGTGGCTACACCTTC

clone_size: -
cdr3_length: 16
j_call: TRBJ2-5
v_call: TRBV9
d_call: TRBD2
cdr3_aa: CASSVALAGVYETQYF
cdr3_nt: TGTGCCAGCAGCGTAGCACTAGCGGGAGTTTATGAGACCCAGTACTTC

clone_size: -
cdr3_length: 13
j_call: TRBJ2-7
v_call: TRBV7-9
d_call: TRBD1
cdr3_aa: CASSSTGTYEQYF
cdr3_nt: TGTGCCAGCAGTTCGACAGGGACCTACGAGCAGTACTTC

clone_size: -
cdr3_length: 12
j_call: TRBJ1-1
v_call: TRBV25-1
d_call: -
cdr3_aa: CASRRSNTEAFF
cdr3_nt: TGTGCCAGCAGGAGATCGAACACTGAAGCTTTCTTT

clone_size: few
cdr3_length: 12
j_call: TRBJ2-7
v_call: TRBV7-9
d_call: TRBD1
cdr3_aa: CASSIGQGWQYF
cdr3_nt: TGTGCCAGCAGCATCGGACAGGGCTGGCAGTACTTC

clone_size: once
cdr3_length: 16
j_call: TRBJ2-5
v_call: TRBV29-1
d_call: -
cdr3_aa: CSVVIAELKFQETQYF
cdr3_nt: TGCAGCGTTGTAATAGCGGAACTTAAATTCCAAGAGACCCAGTACTTC

clone_size: -
cdr3_length: 14
j_call: TRBJ2-1
v_call: TRBV6-1
d_call: TRBD2
cdr3_aa: CASTGTSGPNEQFF
cdr3_nt: TGTGCCAGCACCGGGACTAGCGGACCCAATGAGCAGTTCTTC

clone_size: -
cdr3_length: 14
j_call: TRBJ1-1
v_call: TRBV9
d_call: TRBD1
cdr3_aa: CASSQGQGRSEAFF
cdr3_nt: TGTGCCAGCAGCCAAGGACAGGGGAGGTCTGAAGCTTTCTTT

clone_size: -
cdr3_length: 13
j_call: TRBJ2-1
v_call: TRBV5-1
d_call: -
cdr3_aa: CASSLPTGHEQFF
cdr3_nt: TGCGCCAGCAGCTTGCCAACCGGACATGAGCAGTTCTTC

clone_size: few
cdr3_length: 14
j_call: TRBJ2-5
v_call: TRBV15
d_call: -
cdr3_aa: CATSREKGGETQYF
cdr3_nt: TGTGCCACCAGCAGAGAGAAGGGAGGAGAGACCCAGTACTTC

clone_size: -
cdr3_length: 13
j_call: TRBJ2-7
v_call: TRBV5-1
d_call: TRBD1
cdr3_aa: CASSTDREYEQYF
cdr3_nt: TGCGCCAGCAGCACCGACAGGGAATACGAGCAGTACTTC

clone_size: -
cdr3_length: 16
j_call: TRBJ2-1
v_call: TRBV29-1
d_call: TRBD2
cdr3_aa: CSVAGLAGELSNEQFF
cdr3_nt: TGCAGCGTCGCAGGACTAGCGGGGGAGTTGAGCAATGAGCAGTTCTTC